This T cell receptor beta chain was captured in a study of blood T cell repertoires in COVID-19. Study-level background: Acute-phase and convalescent COVID-19 samples originated in the United States, Italy and Spain. Nucleic acid was either cDNA or gDNA, and it came from T cells, B-cell-depleted T cells, or PBMCs.

In germline, CDR1 is KGHDR, CDR2 SFDVKD. This CDR3 is built from 19 residues. Trimming removed 5 bases from V and 1 base from J; junction bases left unmatched: 15. In the authors' methods: Amplified reference gene primers provided the basis for estimating nucleated cell counts. Assay: immunoSEQ multiplex PCR; the TCRdb copy retains only in-frame clones and omits some. The DNA was the basis for D and trimming; V, J and clone size are from that table. The repertoire holds around 320,000 clones, with approximately 90% as singletons. The chain employs TRBV24-1 and TRBJ2-2; 7 positions agree with TRBD2. The sequence was collected from a man between 18 and 29 years old with active or convalescent COVID-19. Sequencing was carried out using peripheral blood. In nucleotides, the CDR3 is TGTGCCACCAGTGCAACGCGGTGGGGGGGGGAAATGAACACCGGGGAGCTGTTTTTT. Protein sequence: CATSATRWGGEMNTGELFF.